Listed here are 2 T cell receptor beta chains from one sample, sequenced in a study of regulatory T cells in long-lasting Graves disease. Construction of the TCR beta libraries employed iRepertoire HTBI primers in conjunction with Arm-PCR of CDR3 regions. TCRdb re-analysed the multiplex PCR reads in MiXCR, keeping a single row per CDR3 protein. Of 540,000 or so distinct CDR3 sequences listed, approximately 13% are singletons. Time point: newly diagnosed GD, antithyroid drugs for less than 3 months. PBMCs provided the RNA from which the TCR library was made. These data are also associated with another study on T cells in Graves' hyperthyroidism and ophthalmopathy.

The sequencing used peripheral blood mononuclear cells (PBMCs), collected at new diagnosis, from a patient treated with antithyroid drugs. The receptors come from a man between 25 and 39 years old with Graves disease.

This clonotype was counted many times. V and J are TRBV12-3 or TRBV12-4 and TRBJ2-1; 8 nucleotides match TRBD2. This CDR3 is built from 15 residues. Trimming cost V 3 bases and J 7 bases; bases outside gene matches: 8. CDR3 loop: CASSFREGRGNEQFF. As DNA, the CDR3 is TGTGCCAGCAGTTTCCGGGAGGGCCGAGGGAATGAGCAGTTCTTC.

The CDR3 DNA reads as TGTGCCAGCAGCGTACCGCTAGCGGGCCTTAGCACAGATACGCAGTATTTT. It is translated as CASSVPLAGLSTDTQYF. J is TRBJ2-3 and V is TRBV9; 8 nucleotides line up with TRBD2. J was trimmed by 0 bases and V by 1 base; bases with no gene match: 7. The CDR3 is made up of 17 amino acids. Germline V gene data show CDR1 as SGDLS and CDR2 as YYNGEE.